The 7 T cell receptor beta chains listed next were all sequenced from one sample in a study of blood T cell repertoires in COVID-19. Sequencing used immunoSEQ multiplex PCR; TCRdb keeps in-frame clones, though not all of them. Among 100,000 to 150,000 clones listed, roughly 85% were seen once. The sample consisted of peripheral blood. Receptor source: an older man with active or convalescent COVID-19.

The V call is TRBV3-1 (or the pseudogene TRBV3-2), the J call TRBJ2-2; TRBD2 aligns across 15 bases. CDR3 length: 15 residues. The J segment lost 6 bases and the V segment lost 7 bases, leaving 3 bases of the junction unmatched. CDR1 LGHDT and CDR2 YNNKEL come from the germline V gene (reference sequence). This CDR3 is CASTGTSGRSGELFF. The DNA of the CDR3 is TGTGCCAGCACCGGGACTAGCGGGAGGTCCGGGGAGCTGTTTTTT.

This rearrangement joins TRBV7-6 to TRBJ1-1; 7 nucleotides match TRBD1. Germline CDR1 is SGHVS and CDR2 is FNYEAQ. The CDR3 sequence is 15 residues long. V shed 4 bases, J shed 1 base, and the junction held 6 bases outside the gene matches. The CDR3 is CASSWDSDSNTEAFF. The CDR3 coding sequence is TGTGCCAGCAGCTGGGACAGCGACTCGAACACTGAAGCTTTCTTT.

The gene calls are TRBV4-2 and TRBJ1-5, with TRBD1 as a possible D gene (5 bases). Germline V CDR1 and CDR2: LGHNA, YNFKEQ. The germline V and J ends were trimmed by 0 bases and 7 bases, with 13 bases remaining between them. The CDR3 has 15 residues. The CDR3 nucleotides read TGTGCCAGCAGCCAAGATGGCGGGGCTCGGCAGCCCCAGCATTTT. It yields the protein CASSQDGGARQPQHF.

This sequence joins TRBV19 and TRBJ2-2, with a tentative D call TRBD2 (7 bases). Germline V CDR1 and CDR2: LNHDA, SQIVND (reference sequence). V lost 4 bases to trimming and J lost 1 base, with 13 bases between them. This CDR3 region has 16 residues. In nucleotides, the CDR3 is TGTGCCAGTAGTACCCAAGGGGGGGGGAACACCGGGGAGCTGTTTTTT. Amino acids: CASSTQGGGNTGELFF.

V is TRBV2 and J is TRBJ2-1; 10 nucleotides align to TRBD2. The junction had 4 bases not matched to a gene; V was cut back by 4 bases and J by 4 bases. This CDR3 comprises 15 residues. Germline loops: CDR1 SNHLY, CDR2 FYNNEI. CDR3 nucleotides: TGTGCCAGCAGTGTACTAGCGGGGAGGTACAATGAGCAGTTCTTC. This gives the protein CASSVLAGRYNEQFF.

This chain connects TRBV7-9 to TRBJ1-2; no definite D call. From germline, CDR1 is SEHNR and CDR2 FQNEAQ (reference sequence). CDR3 size: 14 residues. V lost 1 base and J 8 bases, leaving 14 bases between the germline ends. The chain's CDR3 is CASSLVGGYSGYTF. The CDR3 DNA reads TGTGCCAGCAGCTTAGTGGGAGGGTACAGCGGCTACACCTTC.

The chain joins TRBV24-1 to TRBJ2-7; D is possibly TRBD1 (6 bases). CDR1 and CDR2 (germline): KGHDR, SFDVKD. This CDR3 is built from 14 residues. V was pared by 4 bases and J by 7 bases, with 16 bases between. The CDR3 DNA sequence: TGTGCCACCAGTGAGTCCACAGGGTCTGAGGAGCAGTACTTC. Translated: CATSESTGSEEQYF.